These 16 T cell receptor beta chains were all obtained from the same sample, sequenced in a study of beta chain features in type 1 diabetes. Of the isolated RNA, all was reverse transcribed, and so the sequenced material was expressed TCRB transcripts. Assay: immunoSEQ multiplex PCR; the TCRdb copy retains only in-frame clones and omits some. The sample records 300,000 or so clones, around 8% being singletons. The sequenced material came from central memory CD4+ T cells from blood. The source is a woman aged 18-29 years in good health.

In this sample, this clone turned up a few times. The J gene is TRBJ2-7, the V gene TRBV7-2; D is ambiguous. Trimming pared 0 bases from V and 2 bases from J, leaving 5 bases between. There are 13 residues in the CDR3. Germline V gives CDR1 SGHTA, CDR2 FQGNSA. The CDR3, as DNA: TGTGCCAGCAGCTTAGCCACAGCCTACGAGCAGTACTTC. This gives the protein CASSLATAYEQYF.

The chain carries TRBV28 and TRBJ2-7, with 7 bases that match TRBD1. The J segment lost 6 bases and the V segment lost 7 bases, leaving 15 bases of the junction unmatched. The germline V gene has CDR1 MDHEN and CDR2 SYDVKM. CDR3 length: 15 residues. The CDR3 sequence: CASTLGGPKGGEQYF. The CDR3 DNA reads TGTGCCAGCACCTTAGGGGGCCCTAAAGGGGGCGAGCAGTACTTC.

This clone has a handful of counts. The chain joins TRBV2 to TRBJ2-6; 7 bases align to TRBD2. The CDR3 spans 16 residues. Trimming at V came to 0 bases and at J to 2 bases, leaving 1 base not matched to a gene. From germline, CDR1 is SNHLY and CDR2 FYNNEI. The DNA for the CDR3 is TGTGCCAGCAGTGAAGCGGGAGGGGCTGGGGCCAACGTCCTGACTTTC. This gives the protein CASSEAGGAGANVLTF. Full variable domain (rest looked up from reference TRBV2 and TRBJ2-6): EPEVTQTPSHQVTQMGQEVILRCVPISNHLYFYWYRQILGQKVEFLVSFYNNEISEKSEIFDDQFSVERPDGSNFTLKIRSTKLEDSAMYFCASSEAGGAGANVLTFGAGSRLTVL.

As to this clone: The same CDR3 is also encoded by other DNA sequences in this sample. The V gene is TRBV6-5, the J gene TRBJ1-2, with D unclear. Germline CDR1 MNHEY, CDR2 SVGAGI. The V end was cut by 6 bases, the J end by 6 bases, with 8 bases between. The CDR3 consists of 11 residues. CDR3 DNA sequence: TGTGCCAGCAGCACTCAAGATGGCTACACCTTC. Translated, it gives CASSTQDGYTF.

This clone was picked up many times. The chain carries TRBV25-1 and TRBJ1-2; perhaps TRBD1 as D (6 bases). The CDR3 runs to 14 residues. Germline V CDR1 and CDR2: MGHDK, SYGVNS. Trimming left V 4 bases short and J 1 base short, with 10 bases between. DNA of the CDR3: TGTGCCAGCAGTGGAGGACAGAATAACTATGGCTACACCTTC. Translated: CASSGGQNNYGYTF.

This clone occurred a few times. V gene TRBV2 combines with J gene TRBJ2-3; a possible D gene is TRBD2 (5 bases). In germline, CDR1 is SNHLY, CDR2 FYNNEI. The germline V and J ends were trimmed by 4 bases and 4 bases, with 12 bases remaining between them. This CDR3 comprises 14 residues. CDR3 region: CASSGITEADTQYF. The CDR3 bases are TGTGCCAGCAGTGGGATAACGGAGGCAGATACGCAGTATTTT.

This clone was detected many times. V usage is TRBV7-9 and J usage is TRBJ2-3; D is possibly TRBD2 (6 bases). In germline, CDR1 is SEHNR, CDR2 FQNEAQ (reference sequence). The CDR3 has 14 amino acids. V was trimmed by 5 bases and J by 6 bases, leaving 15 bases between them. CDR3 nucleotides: TGTGCCAGCAGCCTAGACCATCTAGCGGATACGCAGTATTTT. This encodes CASSLDHLADTQYF.

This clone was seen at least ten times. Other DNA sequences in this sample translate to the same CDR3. The CDR3 bases are TGTGCCAGCAGCTTAACTCAGGGGAACAATGAGCAGTTCTTC. This sequence encodes CASSLTQGNNEQFF. The V gene is TRBV7-9, the J gene TRBJ2-1; TRBD1 is a possible D gene (6 bases). Germline V gene lookup returns CDR1 SEHNR and CDR2 FQNEAQ (reference sequence). Deletions cut 2 bases from V and 5 bases from J, with 10 bases between. The CDR3 is 14 residues long.

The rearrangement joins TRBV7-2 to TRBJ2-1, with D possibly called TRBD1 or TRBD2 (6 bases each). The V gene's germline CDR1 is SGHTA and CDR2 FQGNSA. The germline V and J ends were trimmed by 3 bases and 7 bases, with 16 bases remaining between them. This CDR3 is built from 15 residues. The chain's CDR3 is CASSFWGRDGNEQFF. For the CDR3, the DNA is TGTGCCAGCAGCTTTTGGGGGCGGGACGGAAATGAGCAGTTCTTC.

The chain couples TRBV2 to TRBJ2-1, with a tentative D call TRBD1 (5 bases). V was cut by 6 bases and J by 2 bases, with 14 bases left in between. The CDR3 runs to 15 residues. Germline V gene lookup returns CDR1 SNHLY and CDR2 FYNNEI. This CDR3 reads CASRAQGRPYNEQFF. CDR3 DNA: TGTGCCAGCAGAGCCCAGGGTCGGCCCTACAATGAGCAGTTCTTC.

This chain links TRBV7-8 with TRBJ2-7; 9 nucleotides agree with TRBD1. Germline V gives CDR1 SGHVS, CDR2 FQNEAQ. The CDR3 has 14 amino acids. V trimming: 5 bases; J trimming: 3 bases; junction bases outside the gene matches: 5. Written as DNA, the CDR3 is TGTGCCAGCAGCCGCCGGGACAGGGACTACGAGCAGTACTTC. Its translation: CASSRRDRDYEQYF.

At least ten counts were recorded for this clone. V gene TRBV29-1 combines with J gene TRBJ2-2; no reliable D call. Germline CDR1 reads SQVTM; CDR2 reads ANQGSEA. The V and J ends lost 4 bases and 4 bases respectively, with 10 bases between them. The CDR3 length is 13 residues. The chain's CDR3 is CSVGSRPTGELFF. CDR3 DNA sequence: TGCAGCGTTGGTTCTCGACCCACCGGGGAGCTGTTTTTT.

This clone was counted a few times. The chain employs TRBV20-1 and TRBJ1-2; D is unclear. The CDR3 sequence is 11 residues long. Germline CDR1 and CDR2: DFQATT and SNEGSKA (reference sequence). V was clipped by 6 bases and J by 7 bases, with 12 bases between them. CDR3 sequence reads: CSADGDFGYTF. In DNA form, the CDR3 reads TGCAGTGCCGACGGGGATTTTGGCTACACCTTC.

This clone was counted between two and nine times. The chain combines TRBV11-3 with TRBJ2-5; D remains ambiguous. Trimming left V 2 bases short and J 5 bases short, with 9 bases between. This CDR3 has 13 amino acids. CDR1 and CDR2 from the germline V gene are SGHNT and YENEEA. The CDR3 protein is CASSLSNRETQYF. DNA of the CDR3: TGTGCCAGCAGCTTATCGAACCGGGAGACCCAGTACTTC.

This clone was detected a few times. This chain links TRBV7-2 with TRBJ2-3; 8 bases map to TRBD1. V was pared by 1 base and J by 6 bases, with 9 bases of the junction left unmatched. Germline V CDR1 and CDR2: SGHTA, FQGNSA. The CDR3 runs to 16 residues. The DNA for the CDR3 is TGTGCCAGCAGCTTAGGCCCGGACAGGGTAACGGATACGCAGTATTTT. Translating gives CASSLGPDRVTDTQYF.

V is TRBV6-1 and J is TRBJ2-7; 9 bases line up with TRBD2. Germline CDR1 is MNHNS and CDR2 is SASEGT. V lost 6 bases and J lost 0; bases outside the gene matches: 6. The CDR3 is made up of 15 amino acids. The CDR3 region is CASRHLAGHSYEQYF. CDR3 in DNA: TGTGCCAGCAGACATCTAGCGGGGCACTCCTACGAGCAGTACTTC.